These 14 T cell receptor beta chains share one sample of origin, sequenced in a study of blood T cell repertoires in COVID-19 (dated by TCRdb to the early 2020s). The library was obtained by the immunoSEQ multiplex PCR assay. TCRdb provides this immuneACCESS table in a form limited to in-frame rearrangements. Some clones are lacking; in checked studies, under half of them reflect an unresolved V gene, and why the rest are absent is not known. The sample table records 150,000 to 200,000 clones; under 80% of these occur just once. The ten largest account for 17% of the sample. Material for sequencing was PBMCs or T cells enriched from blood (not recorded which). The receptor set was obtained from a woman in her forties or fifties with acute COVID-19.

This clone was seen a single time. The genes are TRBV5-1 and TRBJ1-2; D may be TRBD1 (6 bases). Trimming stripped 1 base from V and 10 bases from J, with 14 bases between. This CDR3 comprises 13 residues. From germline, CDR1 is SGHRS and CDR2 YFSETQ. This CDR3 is CASSLTGTWDYTF. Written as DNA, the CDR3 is TGCGCCAGCAGCTTGACAGGGACCTGGGACTACACCTTC.

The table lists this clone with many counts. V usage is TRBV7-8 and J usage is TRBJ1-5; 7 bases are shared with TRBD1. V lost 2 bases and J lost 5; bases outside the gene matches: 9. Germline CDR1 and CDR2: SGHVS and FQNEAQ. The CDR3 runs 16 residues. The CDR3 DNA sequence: TGTGCCAGCAGCTTAACGTCTAAGGGGGCAGATCAGCCCCAGCATTTT. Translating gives CASSLTSKGADQPQHF.

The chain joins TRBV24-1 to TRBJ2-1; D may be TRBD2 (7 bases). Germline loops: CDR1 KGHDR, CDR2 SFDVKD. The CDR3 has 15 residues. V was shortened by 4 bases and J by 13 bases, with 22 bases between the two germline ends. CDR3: CATSDGGLTHTNQFF. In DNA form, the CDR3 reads TGTGCCACCAGTGACGGGGGGCTGACACACACTAACCAGTTCTTC.

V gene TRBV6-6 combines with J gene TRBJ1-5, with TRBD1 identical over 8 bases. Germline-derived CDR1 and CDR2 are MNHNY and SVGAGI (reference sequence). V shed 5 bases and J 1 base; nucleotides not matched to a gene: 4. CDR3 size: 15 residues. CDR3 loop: CASSGQGRSNQPQHF. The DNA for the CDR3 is TGTGCCAGCAGTGGACAGGGTAGGAGCAATCAGCCCCAGCATTTT.

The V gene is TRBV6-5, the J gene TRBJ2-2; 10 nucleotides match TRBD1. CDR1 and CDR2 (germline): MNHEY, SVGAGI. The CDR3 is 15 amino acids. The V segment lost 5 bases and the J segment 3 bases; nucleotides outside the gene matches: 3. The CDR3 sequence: CASSRQGADTGELFF. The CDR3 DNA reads TGTGCCAGCAGTAGACAGGGGGCGGACACCGGGGAGCTGTTTTTT.

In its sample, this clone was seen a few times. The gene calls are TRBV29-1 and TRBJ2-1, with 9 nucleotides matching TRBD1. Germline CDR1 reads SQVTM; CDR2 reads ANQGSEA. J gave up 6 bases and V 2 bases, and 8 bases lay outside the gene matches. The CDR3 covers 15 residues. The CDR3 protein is CSVESAQGARNEQFF. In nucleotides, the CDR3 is TGCAGCGTTGAATCGGCACAGGGGGCGCGCAATGAGCAGTTCTTC.

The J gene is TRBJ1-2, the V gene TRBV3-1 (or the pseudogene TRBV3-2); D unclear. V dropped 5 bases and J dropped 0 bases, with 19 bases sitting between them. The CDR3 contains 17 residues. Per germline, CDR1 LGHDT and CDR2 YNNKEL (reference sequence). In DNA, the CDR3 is TGTGCCAGCAGCTTAAGCAGCCTTTCGCGGTCTAACTATGGCTACACCTTC. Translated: CASSLSSLSRSNYGYTF.

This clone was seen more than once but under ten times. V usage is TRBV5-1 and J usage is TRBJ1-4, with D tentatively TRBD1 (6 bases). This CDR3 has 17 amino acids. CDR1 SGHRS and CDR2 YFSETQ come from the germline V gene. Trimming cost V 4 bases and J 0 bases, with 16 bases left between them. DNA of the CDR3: TGCGCCAGCAGCCCGGACAGCTTTTCGACAACTAATGAAAAACTGTTTTTT. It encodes CASSPDSFSTTNEKLFF.

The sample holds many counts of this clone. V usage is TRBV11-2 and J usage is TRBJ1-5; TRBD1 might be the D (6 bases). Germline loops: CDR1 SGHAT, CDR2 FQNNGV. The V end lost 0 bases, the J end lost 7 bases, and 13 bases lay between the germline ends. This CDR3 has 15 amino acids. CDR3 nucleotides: TGTGCCAGCAGCTTAGATTCTCTGAGGGGGCAGCCCCAGCATTTT. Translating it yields CASSLDSLRGQPQHF.

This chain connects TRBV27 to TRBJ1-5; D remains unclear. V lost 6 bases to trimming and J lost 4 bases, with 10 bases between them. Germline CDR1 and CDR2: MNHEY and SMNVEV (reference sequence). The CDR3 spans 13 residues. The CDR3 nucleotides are TGTGCCAGCAGCAATGGCCCGAATCAGCCCCAGCATTTT. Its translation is CASSNGPNQPQHF.

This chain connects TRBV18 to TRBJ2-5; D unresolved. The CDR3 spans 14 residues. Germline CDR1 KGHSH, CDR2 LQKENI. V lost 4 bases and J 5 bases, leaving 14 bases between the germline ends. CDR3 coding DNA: TGTGCCAGCTCACTAGCTGCAAACCCGGAGACCCAGTACTTC. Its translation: CASSLAANPETQYF.

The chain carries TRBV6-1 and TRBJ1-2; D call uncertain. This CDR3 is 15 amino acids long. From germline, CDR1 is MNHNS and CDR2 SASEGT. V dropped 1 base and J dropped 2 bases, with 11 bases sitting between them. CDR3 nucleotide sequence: TGTGCCAGCAGTGAAGGGAGTAGTGGGAACTATGGCTACACCTTC. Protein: CASSEGSSGNYGYTF.

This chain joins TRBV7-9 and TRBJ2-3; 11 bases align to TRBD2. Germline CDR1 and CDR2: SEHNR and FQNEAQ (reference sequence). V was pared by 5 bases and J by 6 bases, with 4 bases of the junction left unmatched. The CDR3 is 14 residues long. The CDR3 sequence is CASSLSGGVDTQYF. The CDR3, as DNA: TGTGCCAGCAGCCTTAGCGGGGGGGTGGATACGCAGTATTTT.

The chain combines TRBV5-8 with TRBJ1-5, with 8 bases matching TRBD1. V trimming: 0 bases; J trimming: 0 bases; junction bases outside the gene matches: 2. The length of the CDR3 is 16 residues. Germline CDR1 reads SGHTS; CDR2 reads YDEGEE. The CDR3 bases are TGTGCCAGCAGCTTGGGACAGGGGATTAGCAATCAGCCCCAGCATTTT. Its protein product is CASSLGQGISNQPQHF.